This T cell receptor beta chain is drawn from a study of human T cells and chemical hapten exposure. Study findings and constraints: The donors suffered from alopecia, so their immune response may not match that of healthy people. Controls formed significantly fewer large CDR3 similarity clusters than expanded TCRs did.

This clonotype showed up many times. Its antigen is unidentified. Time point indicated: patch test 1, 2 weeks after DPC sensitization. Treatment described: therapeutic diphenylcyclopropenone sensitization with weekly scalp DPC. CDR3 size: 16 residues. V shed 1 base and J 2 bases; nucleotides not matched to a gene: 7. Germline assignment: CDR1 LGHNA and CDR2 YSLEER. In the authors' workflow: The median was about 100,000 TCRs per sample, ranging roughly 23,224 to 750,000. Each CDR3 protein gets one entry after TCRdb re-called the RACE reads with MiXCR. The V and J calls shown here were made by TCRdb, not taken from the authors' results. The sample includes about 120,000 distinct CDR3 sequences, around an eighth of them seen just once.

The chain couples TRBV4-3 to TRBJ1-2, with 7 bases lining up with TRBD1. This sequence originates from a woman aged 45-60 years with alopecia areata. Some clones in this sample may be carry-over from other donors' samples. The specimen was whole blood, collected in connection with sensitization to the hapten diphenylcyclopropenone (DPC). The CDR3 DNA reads TGCGCCAGCAGCCAAGCTACTGACAGGGCGAACTATGGCTACACCTTC. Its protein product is CASSQATDRANYGYTF.